This TCR beta chain was identified in a study of T cells after yellow fever vaccination. TCRdb ran MiXCR on the 5' RACE reads and lists one entry per CDR3 protein. Seen here are 100,000 to 150,000 distinct CDR3 sequences, roughly 8.2% observed once, and the top ten hold almost 40%. This clonotype appeared many times. CDR3 size: 15 residues. Germline V CDR1 and CDR2: SGHRS, YFSETQ. Trimming removed 0 bases at V and 8 bases at J, with 15 bases between. Here the sequenced sample was CD8+ T cells sorted from PBMCs, taken on the day of the yellow fever booster vaccination. The clonotype comes from a young man who received the YFV17D yellow fever vaccine. The chain employs TRBV5-1 and TRBJ2-1; possible D gene TRBD2, 6 bases. Here the CDR3 reads CASSLGGLPLDEQFF. DNA of the CDR3: TGCGCCAGCAGCTTGGGCGGACTACCTTTGGATGAGCAGTTCTTC.